What follows are 15 T cell receptor beta chains derived from one specimen sequenced in a study of beta chain features in type 1 diabetes. Reverse transcribing all isolated RNA meant expressed TCRB transcripts were sequenced. Sequenced by immunoSEQ multiplex PCR; TCRdb stores in-frame clones only, minus some. The data contain about 220,000 clones, 11% of them singletons. Input material: central memory CD4+ T cells from blood. The receptors were gathered from a man between 18 and 35 years old in good health.

This clone has a handful of counts. The junction departs from germline at one end; a sequencing error may be responsible. The genes are TRBV7-7 and TRBJ2-1, with 14 bases matching TRBD2. CDR3 length: 14 residues. The germline V gene has CDR1 SSHAT and CDR2 FNYEAQ (reference sequence). Here the CDR3 DNA reads TGTGCTAGCAGCCGACTAGCGGGAGGGGGTGAGCAGTTCTTC. Protein: CASSRLAGGGEQFF.

The chain is built from TRBV4-1 and TRBJ2-4, with D possibly matching TRBD1 (6 bases). This CDR3 has 18 residues. V was pared by 0 bases and J by 1 base, with 16 bases between. The germline V gene has CDR1 MGHRA and CDR2 YSYEKL. The CDR3 bases are TGCGCCAGCAGCCAAGATCGGGGAATAGGGGGTGCCAAAAACATTCAGTACTTC. Amino acid sequence: CASSQDRGIGGAKNIQYF.

V gene TRBV2 combines with J gene TRBJ2-3, with a weak D call TRBD2 (5 bases). Per germline, CDR1 SNHLY and CDR2 FYNNEI. The CDR3 extends over 14 amino acids. Trimming took off 4 bases at V and 0 bases at J, with 8 bases between the two ends. CDR3 sequence: CASSVDFSTDTQYF. The CDR3 nucleotides read TGTGCCAGCAGTGTGGACTTTAGCACAGATACGCAGTATTTT.

This clone was seen a few times. V usage is TRBV19 and J usage is TRBJ2-1; maybe TRBD1 (6 bases). The V end lost 6 bases, the J end lost 10 bases, and 13 bases lay between the germline ends. The CDR3 spans 12 residues. The germline CDR1 and CDR2 sequences are LNHDA and SQIVND (reference sequence). CDR3 in DNA: TGTGCCAGTAGGCCTCAGGGGTACGAGCAGTTCTTC. Translated, it gives CASRPQGYEQFF.

This clone appeared a few times. A far larger clone is just one base off, so this is likely a read error. Other DNA sequences in the sample encode the same CDR3. The chain is built from TRBV5-1 and TRBJ2-1; D uncertain. CDR1 is SGHRS, CDR2 YFSETQ, per germline. This CDR3 has 12 residues. V lost 0 bases and J lost 3, with 1 base in between. For the CDR3, the DNA is TGCGCCAGCAGCTTGGACTACAATGAGCAGTTCTTC. This sequence encodes CASSLDYNEQFF.

Only a few counts were recorded for this clone. The V call is TRBV14, the J call TRBJ2-7; no definite D call. CDR1 and CDR2 (germline): SGHDN, FVKESK. V was shortened by 1 base and J by 3 bases, with 10 bases between the two germline ends. CDR3 size: 14 residues. CDR3 sequence: CASSQGNSYYEQYF. The CDR3 DNA reads TGTGCCAGCAGCCAAGGAAATTCCTACTACGAGCAGTACTTC.

V usage is TRBV7-9 and J usage is TRBJ2-7; D could derive from TRBD1 or TRBD2 (6 bases each). CDR3 size: 16 residues. V was pared by 1 base and J by 7 bases, with 20 bases between. Germline lookup yields CDR1 SEHNR and CDR2 FQNEAQ (reference sequence). CDR3 nucleotide sequence: TGTGCCAGCAGCTTAGAGGCTGTGGTCAGGGGAGGTGAGCAGTACTTC. Amino acids: CASSLEAVVRGGEQYF.

In its sample, this clone was seen a few times. The chain joins TRBV5-1 to TRBJ1-5; 7 bases map to TRBD1. The CDR3 extends over 15 amino acids. The V gene end was trimmed by 1 base and the J gene end by 3 bases; junction bases not matched to a gene: 4. Germline CDR1 reads SGHRS; CDR2 reads YFSETQ. The chain's CDR3 is CASSLLGTDNQPQHF. The CDR3 DNA sequence: TGCGCCAGCAGCTTGCTCGGGACAGACAATCAGCCCCAGCATTTT. The full variable domain, with the rest looked up from reference TRBV5-1 and TRBJ1-5, is KAGVTQTPRYLIKTRGQQVTLSCSPISGHRSVSWYQQTPGQGLQFLFEYFSETQRNKGNFPGRFSGRQFSNSRSEMNVSTLELGDSALYLCASSLLGTDNQPQHFGDGTRLSIL.

In its sample, this clone was seen a few times. The chain carries TRBV29-1 and TRBJ2-5; the match to TRBD2 covers 8 bases. There are 13 residues in the CDR3. V gave up 3 bases and J gave up 2 bases; unmatched junction bases: 2. CDR1 is SQVTM and CDR2 is ANQGSEA in the germline V gene. The CDR3: CSVDGLAQETQYF. Written as DNA, the CDR3 is TGCAGCGTTGACGGACTAGCTCAAGAGACCCAGTACTTC.

The gene calls are TRBV7-6 and TRBJ2-7; D could derive from TRBD1 or TRBD2 (6 bases each). The CDR3 consists of 14 residues. The V end lost 5 bases, the J end lost 6 bases, and 17 bases lay between the germline ends. Germline CDR1 SGHVS, CDR2 FNYEAQ. The DNA of the CDR3 is TGTGCCAGCAGCATAGGGGGGTGGCCAACCGAGCAGTACTTC. Protein product: CASSIGGWPTEQYF. The full variable domain, completed using reference TRBV7-6 and TRBJ2-7, is GAGVSQSPRYKVTKRGQDVALRCDPISGHVSLYWYRQALGQGPEFLTYFNYEAQQDKSGLPNDRFSAERPEGSISTLTIQRTEQRDSAMYRCASSIGGWPTEQYFGPGTRLTVT.

This rearrangement joins TRBV30 to TRBJ1-2; the D gene is possibly TRBD1 (5 bases). This CDR3 region has 13 residues. V lost 4 bases and J lost 5, with 14 bases in between. Germline values: CDR1 GTSNPN, CDR2 SVGIG (reference sequence). CDR3 sequence reads: CAWTGAGYYGYTF. The CDR3 nucleotides read TGTGCCTGGACCGGGGCAGGGTATTATGGCTACACCTTC.

With respect to this clone: The same CDR3 can be traced to other DNA sequences in this sample. The V gene is TRBV7-2, the J gene TRBJ1-1; D call uncertain. CDR1 is SGHTA, CDR2 FQGNSA, per germline. V was clipped by 0 bases and J by 0 bases, with 2 bases between them. The CDR3 contains 13 residues. In DNA form, the CDR3 reads TGTGCCAGCAGCTTAGCCCTGAACACTGAAGCTTTCTTT. Encoded protein: CASSLALNTEAFF.

There are many counts of this clone. The chain employs TRBV7-9 and TRBJ2-1, with 12 positions matching TRBD2. CDR3 size: 18 residues. The J segment lost 4 bases and the V segment lost 5 bases, leaving 12 bases of the junction unmatched. Per the germline V gene, CDR1 is SEHNR and CDR2 is FQNEAQ (reference sequence). The CDR3 DNA reads as TGTGCCAGCAGCACCCCTCTCCGACTAGCGGGAGTTTACAATGAGCAGTTCTTC. Protein sequence: CASSTPLRLAGVYNEQFF.

The chain uses TRBV5-1 and TRBJ2-1; possibly TRBD1 or TRBD2 for D (5 bases each). The germline gives CDR1 SGHRS, CDR2 YFSETQ. V was clipped by 6 bases and J by 9 bases, with 22 bases between them. CDR3 length: 15 residues. The DNA for the CDR3 is TGCGCCAGCAACCTAGGGACGGTTCCTGAGGTTGAGCAGTTCTTC. This codes for CASNLGTVPEVEQFF.

V is TRBV21-1 and J is TRBJ2-5; the table's D call of TRBD1 was not tested on the DNA. TRBV21-1 is noted as a pseudogene. The CDR3 extends over 15 amino acids. CDR3 sequence reads: CASSNLRGQQETQYF. For the CDR3, the DNA is TGTGCCAGCAGCAACCTACGAGGACAGCAAGAGACCCAGTACTTC.